One sample yielded the 30 T cell receptor beta chains listed below, sequenced in a study of cytomegalovirus exposure and HLA in healthy donors. PCR involved 60 Vbeta and 13 Jbeta primers. The method was immunoSEQ multiplex PCR; TCRdb's version includes in-frame clones alone and lacks a portion of them. The sample lists about 200,000 clones, 75% to 90% seen once, with around 0.3% in the top ten. The sample consisted of PBMCs. Every receptor here comes from a woman aged 25 to 39 in good health and CMV-seronegative.

Concerning this clone itself: The junction shows a germline mismatch at one end, possibly a read error. This chain uses TRBV7-8 with TRBJ1-1, with 7 positions matching TRBD1. The CDR3 is made up of 16 amino acids. Germline V CDR1 and CDR2: SGHVS, FQNEAQ. CDR3 sequence reads: CTSSLRDRVGNTEAFF. The CDR3 DNA sequence: TGTACCAGCAGCCTGCGTGACAGGGTTGGGAACACTGAAGCTTTCTTT.

The genes are TRBV2 and TRBJ2-5; 10 positions match TRBD1. TRBJ2-7 matches the DNA end more closely, so the J call is doubtful. The length of the CDR3 is 14 residues. Germline V CDR1 and CDR2: SNHLY, FYNNEI. In DNA form, the CDR3 reads TGTGCCAGCAGCCTGGAGACAGGGGGCCACGAGCAGTACTTC. This translates into CASSLETGGHEQYF.

V gene TRBV9 combines with J gene TRBJ2-2, with TRBD2 matching over 10 bases. The germline V gene encodes CDR1 SGDLS and CDR2 YYNGEE. Losses at the gene ends were 7 bases for V and 0 bases for J; bases not matched to a gene: 0. The CDR3 is made up of 14 amino acids. As DNA, the CDR3 is TGTGCCAGCGGACTAGCGGCGAACACCGGGGAGCTGTTTTTT. Amino acid sequence: CASGLAANTGELFF.

This chain joins TRBV5-6 and TRBJ1-1; D is ambiguous. Germline CDR1 is SGHDT and CDR2 is YYEEEE. CDR3 length equals 12 residues. Trimming took 1 base from V and 7 from J, leaving 8 bases between them. CDR3 region: CASSLSTLEAFF. The CDR3 DNA sequence: TGTGCCAGCAGCTTGAGTACTCTTGAAGCTTTCTTT.

The rearrangement joins TRBV9 to TRBJ2-1; possible D gene TRBD2, 7 bases. CDR3 size: 15 residues. The germline CDR1 and CDR2 sequences are SGDLS and YYNGEE. Between the trimmed V and J ends, which lost 1 base and 5 bases, there was a span of 13 bases. The CDR3 nucleotides read TGTGCCAGCAGCGTATCTGGCGGGGGCAACAATGAGCAGTTCTTC. It codes for CASSVSGGGNNEQFF. Complete variable domain (other parts from reference TRBV9 and TRBJ2-1): DSGVTQTPKHLITATGQRVTLRCSPRSGDLSVYWYQQSLDQGLQFLIQYYNGEERAKGNILERFSAQQFPDLHSELNLSSLELGDSALYFCASSVSGGGNNEQFFGPGTRLTVL.

V usage is TRBV18 and J usage is TRBJ1-4, with D maybe TRBD1 (6 bases). V dropped 2 bases and J dropped 8 bases, with 9 bases sitting between them. Germline V CDR1 and CDR2: KGHSH, LQKENI. The CDR3 runs 13 residues. CDR3 coding DNA: TGTGCCAGCTCACCAGGGGGCTGGGAAAAACTGTTTTTT. Its protein is CASSPGGWEKLFF.

The chain carries TRBV28 and TRBJ1-2; 10 nucleotides line up with TRBD1. V was pared by 4 bases and J by 4 bases, with 6 bases of the junction left unmatched. There are 15 residues in the CDR3. Looked up from germline, CDR1 is MDHEN and CDR2 is SYDVKM. In nucleotides, the CDR3 is TGTGCCAGCAGTTCTCCGGGACAGGGGACCTATGGCTACACCTTC. It translates to CASSSPGQGTYGYTF.

This clone appeared once. The chain employs TRBV2 and TRBJ2-7; 7 positions match TRBD1. There are 14 residues in the CDR3. The V and J ends lost 2 bases and 7 bases, in that order; junction bases with no gene match: 8. CDR1 is SNHLY, CDR2 FYNNEI, per germline. Here the CDR3 DNA reads TGTGCCAGCAGTGAATCCCGGGTACAGGGGGAGCAGTACTTC. This codes for CASSESRVQGEQYF.

J is TRBJ2-5 and V is TRBV6-5; 8 bases are a match to TRBD1. Trimming removed 6 bases from V and 2 bases from J; junction bases left unmatched: 8. The CDR3 spans 15 residues. CDR1 is MNHEY and CDR2 is SVGAGI in the germline V gene. In DNA form, the CDR3 reads TGTGCCAGCAGGATCGCAGGGGGCGGACAAGAGACCCAGTACTTC. Its translation: CASRIAGGGQETQYF.

The V gene is TRBV6-5, the J gene TRBJ2-1; 9 bases are shared with TRBD1. J was trimmed by 4 bases and V by 5 bases; bases with no gene match: 6. Germline lookup yields CDR1 MNHEY and CDR2 SVGAGI. The CDR3 runs to 15 residues. In DNA, the CDR3 is TGTGCCAGCAGTGCCGGACAGGGGCATTACAATGAGCAGTTCTTC. This codes for CASSAGQGHYNEQFF.

The chain is built from TRBV15 and TRBJ2-7; tentative D call: TRBD2 (6 bases). This CDR3 comprises 16 residues. CDR1 is LNHNV, CDR2 YYDKDF, per germline (reference sequence). The V end lost 0 bases, the J end lost 0 bases, and 12 bases lay between the germline ends. This CDR3 is CATSRDRASASYEQYF. CDR3 sequence (DNA): TGTGCCACCAGCAGAGATCGGGCTAGCGCCTCCTACGAGCAGTACTTC.

This rearrangement joins TRBV4-2 to TRBJ2-7, with TRBD2 as a possible D gene (5 bases). Germline assignment: CDR1 LGHNA and CDR2 YNFKEQ. There are 16 residues in the CDR3. Trimming shortened V by 1 base and J by 0 bases, and 13 bases separated the two germline ends. CDR3: CASSQARASRSYEQYF. DNA for the CDR3: TGTGCCAGCAGCCAAGCGAGGGCCTCCCGCTCCTACGAGCAGTACTTC.

The chain joins TRBV30 to TRBJ1-2; D gene ambiguous. There are 13 residues in the CDR3. CDR1 is GTSNPN and CDR2 is SVGIG in the germline V gene (reference sequence). V was trimmed by 4 bases and J by 1 base, leaving 10 bases between them. The CDR3 DNA is TGTGCCTGGACCAAGACTGATAACTATGGCTACACCTTC. Translating gives CAWTKTDNYGYTF.

The gene calls are TRBV6-5 and TRBJ2-3, with D unclear. The CDR3 is made up of 14 amino acids. V was pared by 7 bases and J by 2 bases, with 13 bases between. Germline V CDR1 and CDR2: MNHEY, SVGAGI. The CDR3 is CASKKMASTDTQYF. CDR3 bases: TGTGCCAGCAAGAAAATGGCTTCCACAGATACGCAGTATTTT.

The chain carries TRBV6-1 and TRBJ2-5; 9 nucleotides line up with TRBD2. After removal of 6 bases from V and 4 bases from J, the junction contained 6 bases not matched to a gene. CDR1 MNHNS and CDR2 SASEGT come from the germline V gene. The CDR3 covers 14 residues. CDR3 DNA: TGTGCCAGCAGGGCCGGGACTAGCTTAGAGACCCAGTACTTC. Residues: CASRAGTSLETQYF.

Of note for this clone: At one end, the junction sequence differs from germline, possibly due to a read error. The CDR3 sequence: CSSRSGYEQFF. As DNA, the CDR3 is TGTTCCAGCAGGTCAGGATATGAGCAGTTCTTC. The chain carries TRBV7-9 and TRBJ2-1, with D unresolved. The CDR3 totals 11 residues. The V gene's germline CDR1 is SEHNR and CDR2 FQNEAQ (reference sequence).

The V and J genes are TRBV4-2 and TRBJ2-7; TRBD2 aligns across 11 bases. Germline assignment: CDR1 LGHNA and CDR2 YNFKEQ. The CDR3 runs 16 residues. V dropped 4 bases and J dropped 4; count of bases not matched to a gene: 9. Written as DNA, the CDR3 is TGTGCCAGCAGCCCAAGTAGCGGGAGGGCCACATACGAGCAGTACTTC. As protein: CASSPSSGRATYEQYF.

About this clone itself: A junction end diverges from the germline sequence, so it may reflect a read error. The V and J genes are TRBV27 and TRBJ2-1; no reliable D call. The CDR3 has 14 amino acids. Germline V gene sequence: CDR1 MNHEY, CDR2 SMNVEV (reference sequence). This chain's CDR3 is CVSSLSSTYNEQFF. DNA of the CDR3: TGTGTCAGCAGTTTATCCTCGACTTACAATGAGCAGTTCTTC.

In DNA, the CDR3 is TGCGCCAGCAGCCGCGGGACTAGCGGGTTCTACAATGAGCAGTTCTTC. It is translated as CASSRGTSGFYNEQFF. The gene calls are TRBV5-1 and TRBJ2-1, with TRBD2 matching over 12 bases. Germline trimming cut 4 bases from V and 3 bases from J; bases unmatched to any gene: 5. This CDR3 region has 16 residues. Germline CDR1 is SGHRS and CDR2 is YFSETQ. The full variable domain, in which reference TRBV5-1 and TRBJ2-1 provide the parts outside the CDR3, is KAGVTQTPRYLIKTRGQQVTLSCSPISGHRSVSWYQQTPGQGLQFLFEYFSETQRNKGNFPGRFSGRQFSNSRSEMNVSTLELGDSALYLCASSRGTSGFYNEQFFGPGTRLTVL.

This clone was counted between two and nine times. The chain is built from TRBV4-2 and TRBJ2-6; 8 bases are a match to TRBD2. The V gene's germline CDR1 is LGHNA and CDR2 YNFKEQ. The ends lost 1 base at V and 4 bases at J; junction bases unmatched: 12. The CDR3 covers 19 residues. The CDR3 region has the DNA TGTGCCAGCAGCCAAGTGACGAGCGGGAGTCTGTCCGGGGCCAACGTCCTGACTTTC. Amino acids: CASSQVTSGSLSGANVLTF.

This chain connects TRBV28 to TRBJ1-2; D may be TRBD1 (5 bases). The CDR3 has 12 residues. The V end was cut by 3 bases, the J end by 8 bases, with 10 bases between. CDR1 is MDHEN and CDR2 is SYDVKM in the germline V gene. The chain's CDR3 is CASSLAGMGYTF. Written as DNA, the CDR3 is TGTGCCAGCAGTTTGGCAGGGATGGGCTACACCTTC.

The chain employs TRBV28 and TRBJ2-7; 8 bases are shared with TRBD1. Germline V gives CDR1 MDHEN, CDR2 SYDVKM. This CDR3 is 15 amino acids long. Trimming took 6 bases from V and 3 from J; bases not matched to a gene: 10. The chain's CDR3 is CASRLGDRFIYEQYF. The CDR3 nucleotides are TGTGCCAGCAGACTTGGGGACAGGTTTATCTACGAGCAGTACTTC.

J is TRBJ1-1 and V is TRBV28; TRBD1 agrees at 7 bases. CDR1 MDHEN and CDR2 SYDVKM come from the germline V gene. J gave up 1 base and V 10 bases, and 21 bases lay outside the gene matches. CDR3 length: 18 residues. The CDR3 region has the DNA TGTGCCAACATCACCCTACTTGCGGGGACAGCAAAGAACACTGAAGCTTTCTTT. As protein: CANITLLAGTAKNTEAFF.

V usage is TRBV28 and J usage is TRBJ2-5, with 14 positions matching TRBD2. The CDR3 loop spans 18 amino acids. V was clipped by 8 bases and J by 4 bases; unmatched bases: 15. Germline CDR1 reads MDHEN; CDR2 reads SYDVKM. CDR3 nucleotides: TGTGCCAGCCGACCCGGGACTAGCGGGAGTGTGCGAGGAGAGACCCAGTACTTC. Amino acid sequence: CASRPGTSGSVRGETQYF.

This chain uses TRBV6-1 with TRBJ1-2; no firm D call. CDR3 length: 14 amino acids. The V end lost 0 bases, the J end lost 2 bases, and 7 bases lay between the germline ends. CDR1 MNHNS and CDR2 SASEGT come from the germline V gene. CDR3 coding DNA: TGTGCCAGCAGTGAAGCTCGAGCCAACTATGGCTACACCTTC. Translation: CASSEARANYGYTF.

The chain uses TRBV9 and TRBJ2-3; 7 bases are a match to TRBD1. Trimming at V came to 3 bases and at J to 5 bases, leaving 9 bases not matched to a gene. The CDR3 has 15 amino acids. Germline CDR1 reads SGDLS; CDR2 reads YYNGEE. Written as DNA, the CDR3 is TGTGCCAGCAGCGCCTTACAGGGGATAGGAGATACGCAGTATTTT. As protein: CASSALQGIGDTQYF.

The chain recombines TRBV10-2 with TRBJ2-3; 11 bases are a match to TRBD2. Germline V gives CDR1 WSHSY, CDR2 SAAADI. CDR3 length equals 14 residues. V trimming: 8 bases; J trimming: 1 base; junction bases outside the gene matches: 2. CDR3 bases: TGCGCCAGCCGACTAGCGGGGCGCACAGATACGCAGTATTTT. Translating it yields CASRLAGRTDTQYF.

The chain links TRBV29-1 to TRBJ1-2; the match to TRBD1 covers 9 bases. CDR1 is SQVTM, CDR2 ANQGSEA, per germline. The ends lost 5 bases at V and 6 bases at J; junction bases unmatched: 4. This CDR3 is 12 amino acids long. CDR3 sequence reads: CSVWGQGDGYTF. The CDR3, as DNA: TGCAGCGTTTGGGGACAGGGAGATGGCTACACCTTC.

This rearrangement joins TRBV28 to TRBJ2-5; 7 positions match TRBD2. This CDR3 has 17 amino acids. The germline CDR1 and CDR2 sequences are MDHEN and SYDVKM. V was pared by 4 bases and J by 3 bases, with 14 bases of the junction left unmatched. CDR3 region: CASSSGGLPIYEETQYF. In DNA form, the CDR3 reads TGTGCCAGCAGTTCGGGGGGACTACCAATCTATGAAGAGACCCAGTACTTC.

The chain recombines TRBV2 with TRBJ2-3; 13 bases line up with TRBD2. The CDR3 covers 17 residues. J gave up 2 bases and V 7 bases, and 9 bases lay outside the gene matches. Germline V lookup: CDR1 SNHLY, CDR2 FYNNEI. The CDR3 bases are TGTGCCAGCACTGAGACTAGCGGGGGGCCCCTCACAGATACGCAGTATTTT. Translated: CASTETSGGPLTDTQYF.